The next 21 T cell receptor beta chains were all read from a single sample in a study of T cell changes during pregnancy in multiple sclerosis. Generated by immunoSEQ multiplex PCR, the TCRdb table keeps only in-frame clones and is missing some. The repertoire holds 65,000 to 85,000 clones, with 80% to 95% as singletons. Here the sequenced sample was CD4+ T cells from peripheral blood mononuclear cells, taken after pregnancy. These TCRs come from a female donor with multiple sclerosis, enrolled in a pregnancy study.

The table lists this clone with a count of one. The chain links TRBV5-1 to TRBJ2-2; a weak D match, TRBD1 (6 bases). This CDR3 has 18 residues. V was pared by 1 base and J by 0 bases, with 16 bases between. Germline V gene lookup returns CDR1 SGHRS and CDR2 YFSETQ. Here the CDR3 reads CASSLNIGTQANTGELFF. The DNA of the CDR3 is TGCGCCAGCAGCTTGAACATTGGGACACAAGCGAACACCGGGGAGCTGTTTTTT.

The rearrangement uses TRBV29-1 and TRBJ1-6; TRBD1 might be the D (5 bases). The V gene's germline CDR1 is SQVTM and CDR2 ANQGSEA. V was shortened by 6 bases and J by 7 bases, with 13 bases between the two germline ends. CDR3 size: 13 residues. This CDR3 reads CSVKTATNSPLHF. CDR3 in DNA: TGCAGCGTAAAGACAGCGACGAATTCACCCCTCCACTTT.

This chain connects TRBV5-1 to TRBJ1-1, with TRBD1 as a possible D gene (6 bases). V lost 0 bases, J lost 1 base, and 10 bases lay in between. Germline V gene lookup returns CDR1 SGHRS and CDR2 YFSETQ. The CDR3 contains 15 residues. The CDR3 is CASSLDRTANTEAFF. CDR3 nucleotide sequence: TGCGCCAGCAGCTTGGACAGGACAGCGAACACTGAAGCTTTCTTT.

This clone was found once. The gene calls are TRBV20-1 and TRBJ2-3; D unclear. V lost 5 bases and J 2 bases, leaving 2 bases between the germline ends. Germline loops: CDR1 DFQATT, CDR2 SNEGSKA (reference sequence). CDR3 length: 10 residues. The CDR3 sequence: CSAYTDTQYF. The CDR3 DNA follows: TGCAGTGCTTACACAGATACGCAGTATTTT.

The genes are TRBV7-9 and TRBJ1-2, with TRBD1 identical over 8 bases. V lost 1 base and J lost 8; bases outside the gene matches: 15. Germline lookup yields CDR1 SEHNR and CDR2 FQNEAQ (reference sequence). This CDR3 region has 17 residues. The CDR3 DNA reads TGTGCCAGCAGCTTAGTGGCGGGACAGGACACATCGAGGGGCTACACCTTC. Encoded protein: CASSLVAGQDTSRGYTF.

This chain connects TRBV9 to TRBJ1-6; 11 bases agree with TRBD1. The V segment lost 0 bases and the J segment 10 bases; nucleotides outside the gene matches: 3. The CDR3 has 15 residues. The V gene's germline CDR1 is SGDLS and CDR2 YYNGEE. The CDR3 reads CASSVEGQGASPLHF. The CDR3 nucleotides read TGTGCCAGCAGCGTAGAAGGACAGGGGGCCTCACCCCTCCACTTT.

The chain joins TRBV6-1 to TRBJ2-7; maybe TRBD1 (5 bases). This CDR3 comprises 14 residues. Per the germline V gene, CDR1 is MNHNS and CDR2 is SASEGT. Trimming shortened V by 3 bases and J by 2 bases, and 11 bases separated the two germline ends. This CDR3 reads CASSDRAVTYEQYF. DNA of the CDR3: TGTGCCAGCAGTGACAGGGCGGTTACCTACGAGCAGTACTTC.

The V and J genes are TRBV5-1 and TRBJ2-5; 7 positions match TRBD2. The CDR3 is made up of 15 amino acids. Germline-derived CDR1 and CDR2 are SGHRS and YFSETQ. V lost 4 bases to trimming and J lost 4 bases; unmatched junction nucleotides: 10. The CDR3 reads CASSPVGRGGETQYF. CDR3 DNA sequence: TGCGCCAGCAGCCCCGTGGGGAGGGGTGGAGAGACCCAGTACTTC.

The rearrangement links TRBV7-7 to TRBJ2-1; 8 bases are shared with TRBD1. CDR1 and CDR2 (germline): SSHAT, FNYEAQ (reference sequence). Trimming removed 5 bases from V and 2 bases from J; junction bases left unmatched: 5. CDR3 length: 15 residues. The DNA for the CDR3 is TGTGCCAGCAGCCAGGACAGGGAAACCTACAATGAGCAGTTCTTC. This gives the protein CASSQDRETYNEQFF.

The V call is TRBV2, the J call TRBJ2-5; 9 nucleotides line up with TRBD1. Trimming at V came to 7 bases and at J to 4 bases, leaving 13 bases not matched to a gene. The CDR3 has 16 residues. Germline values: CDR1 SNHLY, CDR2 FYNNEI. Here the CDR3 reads CASTGPGQGAGETQYF. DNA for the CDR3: TGTGCCAGCACCGGCCCGGGACAGGGTGCCGGAGAGACCCAGTACTTC.

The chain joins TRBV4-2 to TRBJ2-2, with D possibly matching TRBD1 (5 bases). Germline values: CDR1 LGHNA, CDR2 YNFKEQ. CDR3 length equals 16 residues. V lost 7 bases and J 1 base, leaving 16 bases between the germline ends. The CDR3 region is CASTPVGALNTGELFF. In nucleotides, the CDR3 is TGTGCCAGCACCCCCGTAGGGGCCCTGAACACCGGGGAGCTGTTTTTT.

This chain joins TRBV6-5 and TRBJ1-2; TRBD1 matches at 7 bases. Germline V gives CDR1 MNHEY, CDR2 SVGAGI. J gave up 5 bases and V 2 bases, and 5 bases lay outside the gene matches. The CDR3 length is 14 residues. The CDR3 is CASSYDRAPYGYTF. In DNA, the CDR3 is TGTGCCAGCAGTTACGACAGGGCTCCTTATGGCTACACCTTC.

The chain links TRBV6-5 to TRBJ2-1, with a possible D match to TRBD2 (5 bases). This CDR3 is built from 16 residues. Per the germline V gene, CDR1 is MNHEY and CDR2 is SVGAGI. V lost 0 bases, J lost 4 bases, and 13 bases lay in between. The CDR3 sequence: CASSYSVAGRYNEQFF. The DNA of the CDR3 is TGTGCCAGCAGTTACTCGGTGGCGGGCCGGTACAATGAGCAGTTCTTC.

CDR3 region: CASSVRSAGYNEQFF. CDR3 DNA sequence: TGTGCCAGCAGTGTGAGGAGCGCCGGCTACAATGAGCAGTTCTTC. The chain employs TRBV2 and TRBJ2-1; D gene ambiguous. The CDR3 runs 15 residues. Germline V lookup: CDR1 SNHLY, CDR2 FYNNEI. Trimming cost V 4 bases and J 3 bases, with 13 bases left between them.

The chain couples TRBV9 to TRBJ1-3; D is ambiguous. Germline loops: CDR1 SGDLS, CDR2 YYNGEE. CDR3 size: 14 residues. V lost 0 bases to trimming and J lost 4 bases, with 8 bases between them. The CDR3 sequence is CASSVERLGNTIYF. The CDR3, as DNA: TGTGCCAGCAGCGTAGAGCGCTTAGGAAACACCATATATTTT.

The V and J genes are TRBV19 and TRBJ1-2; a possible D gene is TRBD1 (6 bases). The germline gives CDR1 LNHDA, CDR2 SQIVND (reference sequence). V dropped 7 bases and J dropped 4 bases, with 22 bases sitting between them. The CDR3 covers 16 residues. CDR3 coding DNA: TGTGCCAGTATGGTATCCCCAAACAGGGTGCTCTATGGCTACACCTTC. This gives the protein CASMVSPNRVLYGYTF.

CDR3 residues: CASSNGDRTRQFF. The DNA for the CDR3 is TGTGCCAGCAGCAACGGGGACAGGACTAGACAGTTCTTC. The chain is built from TRBV6-4 and TRBJ2-1; tentatively, D is TRBD1 (8 bases). V gave up 6 bases and J gave up 13 bases, with 19 bases separating them. The germline gives CDR1 MRHNA, CDR2 SNTAGT. The CDR3 runs to 13 residues.

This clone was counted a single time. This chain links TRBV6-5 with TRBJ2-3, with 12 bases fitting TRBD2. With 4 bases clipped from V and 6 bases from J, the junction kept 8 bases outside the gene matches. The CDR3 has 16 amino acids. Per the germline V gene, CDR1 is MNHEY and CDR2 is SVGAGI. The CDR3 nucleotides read TGTGCCAGCAGTTCCACTAGCGGGGGGTTCCGGGATACGCAGTATTTT. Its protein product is CASSSTSGGFRDTQYF.

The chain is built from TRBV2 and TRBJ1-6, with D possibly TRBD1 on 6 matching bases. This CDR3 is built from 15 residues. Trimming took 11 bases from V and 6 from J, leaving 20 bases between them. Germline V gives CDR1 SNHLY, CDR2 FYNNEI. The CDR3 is CALKSRQAGNSPLHF. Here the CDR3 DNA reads TGTGCCCTCAAGAGTCGACAGGCCGGTAATTCACCCCTCCACTTT.

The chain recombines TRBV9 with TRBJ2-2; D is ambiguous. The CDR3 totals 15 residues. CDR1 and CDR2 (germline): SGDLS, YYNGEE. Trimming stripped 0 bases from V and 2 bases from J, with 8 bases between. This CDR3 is CASSVGATNTGELFF. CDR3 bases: TGTGCCAGCAGCGTAGGTGCTACTAACACCGGGGAGCTGTTTTTT.

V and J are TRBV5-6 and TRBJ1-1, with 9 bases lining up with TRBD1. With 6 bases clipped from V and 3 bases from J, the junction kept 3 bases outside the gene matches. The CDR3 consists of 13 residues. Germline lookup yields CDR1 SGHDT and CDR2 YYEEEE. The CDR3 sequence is CASTWDRDTEAFF. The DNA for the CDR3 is TGTGCCAGCACCTGGGACAGGGACACTGAAGCTTTCTTT. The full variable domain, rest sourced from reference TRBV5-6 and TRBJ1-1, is DAGVTQSPTHLIKTRGQQVTLRCSPKSGHDTVSWYQQALGQGPQFIFQYYEEEERQRGNFPDRFSGHQFPNYSSELNVNALLLGDSALYLCASTWDRDTEAFFGQGTRLTVV.